The 18 T cell receptor beta chains reported below all come from one sample, sequenced in a study of diagnostic markers for celiac disease. For each CDR3 protein, TCRdb gives one entry from its re-call of the reads, without DNA. The repertoire shows about 5,000 distinct CDR3 sequences; the top ten hold under 6%. Sequencing input: either unsorted cells or a sorted T cell fraction (not recorded which). The receptors were sampled from a human donor. This table probably holds off-target reads from a library built for another chain.

V is TRBV20-1 and J is TRBJ2-2. CDR1 is DFQATT and CDR2 is SNEGSKA in the germline V gene (reference sequence). The length of the CDR3 is 16 residues. The CDR3 loop is CSARDLAAINTGELFF.

The chain is built from TRBV5-4 and TRBJ2-1; the D call of TRBD1 rests on TCRdb alone, since no DNA is present to check it. Germline CDR1 is SGHNT and CDR2 is YYREEE (reference sequence). There are 16 residues in the CDR3. This chain's CDR3 is CASSYPGTGAYNEQFF.

The chain carries TRBV4-3 and TRBJ1-2. Germline V lookup: CDR1 LGHNA, CDR2 YSLEER. CDR3 length: 14 amino acids. The CDR3 is CASSQDIGDDGYTF.

This clonotype shows up as medium-sized (0.01 to 0.1%) by frequency. CDR3 protein: CSARSGTFSPLHF. The V gene is TRBV20-1, the J gene TRBJ1-6; with no DNA, the TCRdb D assignment of TRBD1 cannot be verified. CDR1 and CDR2 (germline): DFQATT, SNEGSKA (reference sequence). The CDR3 consists of 13 residues.

This chain connects TRBV12-3 or TRBV12-4 to TRBJ2-6; TCRdb calls TRBD1, which cannot be checked without DNA. The CDR3 is 18 residues long. This chain's CDR3 is CASSPPETSSSGANVLTF.

This chain links TRBV2 with TRBJ1-2. Germline CDR1 reads SNHLY; CDR2 reads FYNNEI. This CDR3 has 13 residues. This chain's CDR3 is CASMGNFNYGYTF.

The genes are TRBV10-2 and TRBJ2-3; TCRdb's assignment of TRBD1 cannot be checked, as there is no DNA. Looked up from germline, CDR1 is WSHSY and CDR2 is SAAADI. CDR3 size: 16 residues. CDR3 residues: CASSAPHRDLTDTQYF.

V and J are TRBV7-8 and TRBJ1-1; TCRdb reports TRBD1, a call that lacks DNA to check it against. CDR3 length: 15 residues. The V gene's germline CDR1 is SGHVS and CDR2 FQNEAQ. The CDR3 spells CASSSQTGPNTEAFF.

The CDR3 reads CASMITTEAFF. The rearrangement links TRBV2 to TRBJ1-1. The CDR3 is 11 residues long. Germline V gene sequence: CDR1 SNHLY, CDR2 FYNNEI.

The chain uses TRBV18 and TRBJ1-6. Germline V lookup: CDR1 KGHSH, CDR2 LQKENI. The CDR3 is 15 residues long. The CDR3 region is CASSQQGADNSPLHF. Full variable domain (rest looked up from reference TRBV18 and TRBJ1-6): NAGVMQNPRHLVRRRGQEARLRCSPMKGHSHVYWYRQLPEEGLKFMVYLQKENIIDESGMPKERFSAEFPKEGPSILRIQQVVRGDSAAYFCASSQQGADNSPLHFGNGTRLTVT.

The rearrangement joins TRBV24-1 to TRBJ2-7. The germline V gene encodes CDR1 KGHDR and CDR2 SFDVKD. CDR3 length equals 13 residues. This CDR3 reads CATSRSGTHEQYF.

V and J are TRBV12-3 or TRBV12-4 and TRBJ2-5; lacking DNA, the TRBD1 call made by TCRdb goes unchecked. This CDR3 has 14 residues. The CDR3 protein is CASSLPGGQETQYF.

J is TRBJ1-5 and V is TRBV6-6; TCRdb lists TRBD1, though no DNA is available to test this call. The CDR3 is 17 residues long. Per the germline V gene, CDR1 is MNHNY and CDR2 is SVGAGI (reference sequence). The CDR3 is CASSLGWGIGSNQPQHF.

The chain joins TRBV5-1 to TRBJ2-3. From germline, CDR1 is SGHRS and CDR2 YFSETQ. The CDR3 loop spans 12 amino acids. This CDR3 is CASSFSLDTQYF.

The CDR3 here is CASSFSGSSTDTQYF. This chain uses TRBV5-1 with TRBJ2-3; TCRdb proposes TRBD2, but this gene call is untestable without DNA. Germline V CDR1 and CDR2: SGHRS, YFSETQ. The CDR3 is 15 amino acids.

In terms of frequency, this clonotype is medium-sized. CDR3 sequence reads: CASRPGTAGANVLTF. The rearrangement joins TRBV12-3 or TRBV12-4 to TRBJ2-6; checking the TCRdb D call of TRBD1 is not possible without DNA. The CDR3 runs to 15 residues.

The V call is TRBV20-1, the J call TRBJ2-7; without DNA, the TCRdb call of TRBD1 cannot be checked. CDR3 length equals 15 residues. CDR1 is DFQATT, CDR2 SNEGSKA, per germline (reference sequence). CDR3 protein: CSARDLGGQRYEQYF.

This clonotype ranks as medium-sized in terms of frequency. The chain recombines TRBV4-1 with TRBJ1-1; with no DNA, the TCRdb D assignment of TRBD1 cannot be verified. The CDR3 covers 13 residues. Germline CDR1 and CDR2: MGHRA and YSYEKL. The CDR3 loop is CASSSQGNTEAFF.